The 24 T cell receptor beta chains in this list originate from one sample, sequenced in a study of T cell clonotyping in hematopoietic cell transplantation. Generated by immunoSEQ multiplex PCR, the TCRdb table keeps only in-frame clones and is missing some. The sample has over 45,000 clones; approximately 84% are singletons. Time point of the sample: recipient sample about 28 days before transplant, after cytoreduction. Sequences were derived from peripheral blood mononuclear cells, sampled before stem cell transplant. These receptors were collected from a man aged 60-69 years with biphenotypic leukemia. Some clones in this sample may be carry-over from other donors' samples.

V is TRBV30 and J is TRBJ1-5; possible D gene TRBD1, 6 bases. CDR3 size: 15 residues. Trimming removed 0 bases from V and 2 bases from J, with 11 bases in between. Germline V gives CDR1 GTSNPN, CDR2 SVGIG (reference sequence). The CDR3 DNA reads TGTGCCTGGAGTGTAGGGGGGGGTCGCAATCAGCCCCAGCATTTT. It specifies CAWSVGGGRNQPQHF.

CDR3 in DNA: TGTGCCACTACGGACAGGATCTACACAGATACGCAGTATTTT. Translation gives CATTDRIYTDTQYF. The chain couples TRBV2 to TRBJ2-3, with 7 bases matching TRBD1. CDR1 SNHLY and CDR2 FYNNEI come from the germline V gene. V gave up 10 bases and J gave up 2 bases; unmatched junction bases: 9. The CDR3 is 14 amino acids.

The rearrangement uses TRBV28 and TRBJ1-1, with TRBD1 matching over 7 bases. Per the germline V gene, CDR1 is MDHEN and CDR2 is SYDVKM. This CDR3 is built from 14 residues. The V and J ends lost 3 bases and 6 bases, in that order; junction bases with no gene match: 7. The CDR3 bases are TGTGCCAGCAGTTTGGTCGACAGGGAGGCTGAAGCTTTCTTT. It codes for CASSLVDREAEAFF.

This chain's CDR3 is CASSPEGGKPQHF. CDR3 sequence (DNA): TGTGCCAGCAGCCCAGAAGGGGGAAAGCCCCAGCATTTT. V is TRBV7-6 and J is TRBJ1-5; tentative D call: TRBD1 (6 bases). V was clipped by 5 bases and J by 8 bases, with 13 bases between them. This CDR3 spans 13 amino acids. From germline, CDR1 is SGHVS and CDR2 FNYEAQ.

The chain employs TRBV28 and TRBJ2-2; 12 bases match TRBD2. CDR1 is MDHEN and CDR2 is SYDVKM in the germline V gene. The CDR3 sequence is 19 residues long. The V gene end was trimmed by 3 bases and the J gene end by 7 bases; junction bases not matched to a gene: 15. For the CDR3, the DNA is TGTGCCAGCAGTTTCCTATGGACTAGCGGGGTCTTAATTTTCGGGGAGCTGTTTTTT. Amino acids: CASSFLWTSGVLIFGELFF.

V is TRBV29-1 and J is TRBJ1-5, with D unclear. Germline V gives CDR1 SQVTM, CDR2 ANQGSEA. The CDR3 sequence is 12 residues long. Trimming stripped 5 bases from V and 5 bases from J, with 10 bases between. The CDR3 DNA reads as TGCAGCGTTCAGGAGACCTATCAGCCCCAGCATTTT. Translating it yields CSVQETYQPQHF.

CDR3 nucleotides: TGTGCCACCAGCAGAGATAACCAGTACACTGAAGCTTTCTTT. This gives the protein CATSRDNQYTEAFF. This sequence joins TRBV15 and TRBJ1-1; D gene uncertain. Trimming pared 0 bases from V and 3 bases from J, leaving 8 bases between. Germline CDR1 is LNHNV and CDR2 is YYDKDF (reference sequence). The CDR3 is made up of 14 amino acids.

The V call is TRBV6-5, the J call TRBJ1-1; D is undetermined. V lost 4 bases and J lost 4, with 10 bases in between. This CDR3 is 13 amino acids long. The germline V gene encodes CDR1 MNHEY and CDR2 SVGAGI. The CDR3: CASSLSGTTEAFF. CDR3 in DNA: TGTGCCAGCAGTTTATCGGGTACCACTGAAGCTTTCTTT.

The V and J genes are TRBV11-1 and TRBJ2-1, with D hard to call. Between the trimmed V and J ends, which lost 2 bases and 3 bases, there was a span of 5 bases. The CDR3 sequence is 13 residues long. The V gene's germline CDR1 is SGHAT and CDR2 FQDESV (reference sequence). The DNA for the CDR3 is TGTGCCAGCAGCTTAATCCGCTACAATGAGCAGTTCTTC. It encodes CASSLIRYNEQFF.

CDR3 sequence: CASSPTGSSYNEQFF. CDR3 DNA: TGCGCCAGCAGCCCAACAGGGAGCTCCTACAATGAGCAGTTCTTC. V is TRBV4-1 and J is TRBJ2-1, with D possibly matching TRBD1 (6 bases). Germline CDR1 reads MGHRA; CDR2 reads YSYEKL. Trimming removed 4 bases at V and 0 bases at J, with 10 bases between. This CDR3 is built from 15 residues.

CDR3 in DNA: TGTGCCAGCAGGATACAGGGGAATCAGCCCCAGCATTTT. This encodes CASRIQGNQPQHF. This chain links TRBV6-6 with TRBJ1-5; the match to TRBD1 covers 7 bases. CDR3 length equals 13 residues. J gave up 4 bases and V 6 bases, and 3 bases lay outside the gene matches. Germline loops: CDR1 MNHNY, CDR2 SVGAGI (reference sequence).

The chain links TRBV5-1 to TRBJ1-2; the match to TRBD1 covers 7 bases. The CDR3 contains 13 residues. Germline assignment: CDR1 SGHRS and CDR2 YFSETQ. The junction had 10 bases not matched to a gene; V was cut back by 0 bases and J by 14 bases. The CDR3 here is CASSLEGATRVTF. DNA of the CDR3: TGCGCCAGCAGCTTGGAGGGGGCGACCAGGGTGACCTTC.

The chain combines TRBV19 with TRBJ2-7, with 9 positions matching TRBD1. The V segment lost 3 bases and the J segment 2 bases; nucleotides outside the gene matches: 5. Germline V CDR1 and CDR2: LNHDA, SQIVND (reference sequence). This CDR3 is built from 15 residues. The CDR3 region has the DNA TGTGCCAGTAGTATTGGACAGGGGTATGCCTACGAGCAGTACTTC. The encoded protein is CASSIGQGYAYEQYF.

The chain is built from TRBV6-4 and TRBJ2-7; 10 bases align to TRBD2. Trimming at V came to 6 bases and at J to 6 bases, leaving 11 bases not matched to a gene. The CDR3 contains 15 residues. Germline CDR1 is MRHNA and CDR2 is SNTAGT. The CDR3 region is CASRNGLAESFEQYF. The CDR3 coding sequence is TGTGCCAGCAGGAATGGACTAGCGGAGTCTTTCGAGCAGTACTTC.

The CDR3, as DNA: TGCGCCAGCAGCCAAGAAAGATACGACTCGGGGGAGACCCAGTACTTC. Translation: CASSQERYDSGETQYF. The chain links TRBV4-3 to TRBJ2-5; D possibly corresponds to TRBD2 (5 bases). Germline lookup yields CDR1 LGHNA and CDR2 YSLEER. CDR3 length: 16 residues. Between the trimmed V and J ends, which lost 0 bases and 5 bases, there was a span of 16 bases.

In this sample, this clone turned up a few times. The V call is TRBV28, the J call TRBJ2-4; D unresolved. The length of the CDR3 is 16 residues. The V end was cut by 3 bases, the J end by 0 bases, with 12 bases between. From germline, CDR1 is MDHEN and CDR2 SYDVKM. The CDR3 here is CASSLVWGLAKNIQYF. CDR3 DNA: TGTGCCAGCAGTTTGGTCTGGGGATTAGCCAAAAACATTCAGTACTTC.

In this sample, this clone turned up once. This chain joins TRBV10-3 and TRBJ2-7; the D gene is possibly TRBD1 (5 bases). The CDR3 loop spans 15 amino acids. With 2 bases removed from V and 6 bases from J, the gap between germline ends came to 17 bases. CDR1 ENHRY and CDR2 SYGVKD come from the germline V gene. The CDR3 bases are TGTGCCATCAGTGAGGGATTCTCCAGGGTGTCCGAGCAGTACTTC. It codes for CAISEGFSRVSEQYF.

This rearrangement joins TRBV20-1 to TRBJ2-4; possibly TRBD2 for D (5 bases). Germline CDR1 reads DFQATT; CDR2 reads SNEGSKA (reference sequence). The CDR3 consists of 11 residues. The CDR3 coding sequence is TGCAGCGCCGGACTTCAAAACATTCAGTACTTC. Protein sequence: CSAGLQNIQYF.

This chain connects TRBV19 to TRBJ1-2; TRBD1 might be the D (5 bases). CDR1 is LNHDA and CDR2 is SQIVND in the germline V gene (reference sequence). Trimming stripped 10 bases from V and 2 bases from J, with 20 bases between. The CDR3 sequence is 15 residues long. The CDR3 is CATTRGRGRNYGYTF. The CDR3 DNA reads TGTGCCACGACACGGGGTCGGGGGAGGAACTATGGCTACACCTTC.

This clone was detected once. The chain combines TRBV5-6 with TRBJ2-5; D possibly corresponds to TRBD1 (6 bases). Germline-derived CDR1 and CDR2 are SGHDT and YYEEEE. The CDR3 extends over 13 amino acids. V was shortened by 4 bases and J by 5 bases, with 12 bases between the two germline ends. The CDR3, as DNA: TGTGCCAGCAGCCGGACAGAAGGGGAGACCCAGTACTTC. Encoded protein: CASSRTEGETQYF.

The J gene is TRBJ1-5, the V gene TRBV28; D possibly corresponds to TRBD1 (6 bases). CDR1 and CDR2 (germline): MDHEN, SYDVKM. The CDR3 loop spans 14 amino acids. Trimming removed 5 bases at V and 7 bases at J, with 15 bases between. The DNA for the CDR3 is TGTGCCAGCAGTCTACCAGGGGATTGGCAGCCCCAGCATTTT. It codes for CASSLPGDWQPQHF.

The V and J genes are TRBV4-1 and TRBJ2-1; 12 bases are shared with TRBD2. With 4 bases clipped from V and 9 bases from J, the junction kept 13 bases outside the gene matches. CDR1 and CDR2 (germline): MGHRA, YSYEKL. The CDR3 sequence is 17 residues long. The CDR3 loop is CASSPFATSGRGVEQFF. Here the CDR3 DNA reads TGCGCCAGCAGCCCCTTTGCGACTAGCGGGAGAGGGGTTGAGCAGTTCTTC.

This rearrangement joins TRBV6-5 to TRBJ1-5; the D gene is possibly TRBD1 (5 bases). The CDR3 consists of 12 residues. CDR1 and CDR2 (germline): MNHEY, SVGAGI. CDR3 protein: CASGRGNQPQHF. The CDR3 DNA reads as TGTGCTTCGGGGCGGGGAAATCAGCCCCAGCATTTT.

This sequence joins TRBV7-6 and TRBJ2-5; 7 nucleotides align to TRBD2. J lost 5 bases, V lost 1 base, and 1 base had no gene match. Germline V lookup: CDR1 SGHVS, CDR2 FNYEAQ. CDR3 length: 13 amino acids. For the CDR3, the DNA is TGTGCCAGCAGCTTAGTGGGGGGGGAGACCCAGTACTTC. Translation: CASSLVGGETQYF.